The rows below give T cell receptor beta chains drawn from one sample of a study of T cell responses to AZD1222 COVID-19 vaccine. TCRdb keeps only in-frame clones here, not all; method: immunoSEQ multiplex PCR. Here the sample spans 95,000 to 150,000 clones, more than 70% being singletons. Sequencing used peripheral blood, obtained on day 0 of AZD1222 vaccination. These receptors all come from an adult in good health. Each CDR3 is given with its conserved first and last residue. Fields, in order: J gene, V gene, CDR3 protein.

TRBJ2-7,TRBV19,CASSISGGISEQYF
TRBJ2-5,TRBV20-1,CSAETQETQYF
TRBJ1-1,TRBV6-2/TRBV6-3,CASSYSLAGDRTEAFF
TRBJ1-2,TRBV4-1,CASSPKMENYGYTF
TRBJ1-1,TRBV11-2,CASSLAGQLMNTEAFF
TRBJ1-3,TRBV5-1,CASSPSGGSGNTIYF
TRBJ2-7,TRBV14,CASRPTGQTYEQYF
TRBJ2-7,TRBV10-2,CASSVGTGGIYEQYF
TRBJ1-1,TRBV14,CASSQVASPTTEAFF
TRBJ1-2,TRBV7-9,CASSSLTENYGYTF
TRBJ1-2,TRBV5-1,CASSLAGPGANYGYTF
TRBJ1-4,TRBV4-3,CASSQYTGPDEKLFF
TRBJ2-5,TRBV7-9,CASSPQVFLNQETQYF
TRBJ2-1,TRBV5-1,CASSGTGGSYNEQFF
TRBJ2-7,TRBV19,CASRDTYSYEQYF
TRBJ2-6,TRBV4-3,CASSQDGLSGANVLTF
TRBJ2-7,TRBV6-5,CASRTGTGSYEQYF
TRBJ2-5,TRBV9,CASSEPGQGRETQYF
TRBJ2-2,TRBV12-3/TRBV12-4,CASTRTVGGELFF
TRBJ2-5,TRBV5-1,CASKSLRGPQETQYF
TRBJ1-1,TRBV13,CASSQLMGNTEAFF
TRBJ1-3,TRBV19,CASSMGFLRISGNTIYF
TRBJ1-1,TRBV5-6,CASRGEGSYTEAFF
TRBJ1-4,TRBV7-8,CASSAAGTGGREKLFF
TRBJ1-5,TRBV5-6,CASSFWSPAGPGNQPQHF
TRBJ1-2,TRBV6-1,CASSEGGTNYGYTF
TRBJ1-2,TRBV28,CASSPPGGNYGYTF
TRBJ1-4,TRBV24-1,CATSDPPAEKLFF
TRBJ1-2,TRBV14,CASSPYKKTNGYTF
TRBJ1-3,TRBV4-1,CASSQGTPPGYSGNTIYF
TRBJ2-3,TRBV11-3,CASSSGDSYTDTQYF
TRBJ2-7,TRBV4-2,CASSQGRGHSYEQYF
TRBJ1-4,TRBV19,CASSTITGGVENEKLFF
TRBJ2-7,TRBV19,CASSTNRAGEQYF
TRBJ1-6,TRBV14,CASSRWGGADSPLHF
TRBJ2-4,TRBV2,CASSPINIQYF